The present entry profiles one TCR beta chain with its context. Its antigen is unidentified. Sorting of unstimulated PBMCs yielded separate CD3+CD4+ and CD3+CD8+ fractions. CDR1 and CDR2 from the germline V gene are MGHDK and SYGVNS. V trimming: 7 bases; J trimming: 7 bases; junction bases outside the gene matches: 8. The CDR3 length is 14 residues. Sequencing was performed with immunoSEQ multiplex PCR; in TCRdb, only in-frame clones are kept and a portion is missing. The table records tens of thousands of clones, nearly 95% of them present only once. This sample is part of a study of T cell clones after liver transplantation. Study as a whole: Samples came from ITN030ST, which attempted immunosuppression withdrawal within 2 years of liver transplantation. Without induction therapy, subjects received standard immunosuppression until 12-24 months post-transplant.

General study results and limits: In most of the 8 subjects, circulating graft-donor-reactive CD4 TCRbeta sequences fell significantly after transplant.

The TCR comes from a human patient who received a liver transplant. The graft donor may be the source of some T cells. The V and J genes are TRBV25-1 and TRBJ2-2; TRBD1 matches 8 bases. Material: CD4+ T cells from blood, obtained less than 27 months after liver transplant. DNA for the CDR3: TGTGCCAGCACAGGGGGCGCCGGGGTCGGGGAGCTGTTTTTT. It is translated as CASTGGAGVGELFF.